A single sample gave rise to the 31 T cell receptor beta chains below, sequenced in a study of T-cell reconstitution after alpha-beta-depleted transplantation in children. Unique molecular identifiers were used in preparing the TCRbeta library. TCRdb used MiXCR to reprocess the PCR reads, holding one entry per CDR3 protein. The top ten clones hold 0.79% of a sample with hundreds of thousands of distinct CDR3 sequences, about 12% of them seen once. Material: PBMCs, obtained before TCRalphabeta/CD19-depleted stem cell transplant. These receptors were collected from a girl aged 2 to 9 with congenital amegakaryocytic thrombocytopenia, due to receive a stem cell transplant.

This clonotype showed up many times. The chain combines TRBV20-1 with TRBJ2-7; 14 nucleotides line up with TRBD2. The trim removed 4 bases at V and 4 bases at J, leaving 6 bases unmatched. The germline V gene has CDR1 DFQATT and CDR2 SNEGSKA (reference sequence). The CDR3 has 15 residues. The CDR3 nucleotides read TGCAGTGCTACGAGACTAGCGGGAGGGCCTTACGAGCAGTACTTC. Protein sequence: CSATRLAGGPYEQYF.

CDR3: CASSPATSRETQYF. In nucleotides, the CDR3 is TGTGCCAGCAGCCCGGCTACAAGTAGAGAGACCCAGTACTTC. The chain has TRBV7-9 and TRBJ2-5; no definite D call. Between the trimmed V and J ends, which lost 5 bases and 4 bases, there was a span of 14 bases. Germline loops: CDR1 SEHNR, CDR2 FQNEAQ (reference sequence). There are 14 residues in the CDR3.

This clonotype was detected ten times or more. The chain carries TRBV20-1 and TRBJ1-2, with D unresolved. Deletions cut 0 bases from V and 6 bases from J, with 20 bases between. There are 16 residues in the CDR3. Germline CDR1 and CDR2: DFQATT and SNEGSKA (reference sequence). The CDR3 DNA follows: TGCAGTGCTAGAGATTGGCAGGTCGTAGCGCTCCATGGCTACACCTTC. Translation: CSARDWQVVALHGYTF.

Here the CDR3 reads CSAKLAGFYNEQFF. Here the CDR3 DNA reads TGCAGTGCTAAGCTAGCGGGATTTTACAATGAGCAGTTCTTC. This chain links TRBV20-1 with TRBJ2-1; 9 nucleotides agree with TRBD2. With 4 bases clipped from V and 4 bases from J, the junction kept 5 bases outside the gene matches. CDR3 size: 14 residues. The germline CDR1 and CDR2 sequences are DFQATT and SNEGSKA (reference sequence).

This clonotype was seen a handful of times. The chain joins TRBV7-8 to TRBJ2-1, with D possibly matching TRBD2 (7 bases). This CDR3 spans 19 amino acids. CDR1 and CDR2 (germline): SGHVS, FQNEAQ. V was trimmed by 5 bases and J by 2 bases, leaving 25 bases between them. The CDR3 loop is CASSLLPRGAGIPYNEQFF. The CDR3 nucleotides are TGTGCCAGCAGCCTACTCCCCCGGGGGGCAGGGATCCCCTACAATGAGCAGTTCTTC.

The CDR3 nucleotides are TGTGCCTGGAGTGTAAGAGGGGACACCTATGGCTACACCTTC. As protein: CAWSVRGDTYGYTF. The chain carries TRBV30 and TRBJ1-2, with TRBD1 as a possible D gene (6 bases). Trimming left V 0 bases short and J 4 bases short, with 12 bases between. Germline V lookup: CDR1 GTSNPN, CDR2 SVGIG (reference sequence). This CDR3 spans 14 amino acids.

This clonotype was observed a handful of times. The chain joins TRBV5-1 to TRBJ1-3; D remains unclear. CDR3 size: 15 residues. Trimming stripped 3 bases from V and 0 bases from J, with 10 bases between. Per germline, CDR1 SGHRS and CDR2 YFSETQ. DNA of the CDR3: TGCGCCAGCAGCTCGGACGGAAGCTCTGGAAACACCATATATTTT. Translation: CASSSDGSSGNTIYF.

The genes are TRBV19 and TRBJ2-1; D is uncertain. Germline lookup yields CDR1 LNHDA and CDR2 SQIVND (reference sequence). This CDR3 has 15 residues. The V end was cut by 5 bases, the J end by 6 bases, with 17 bases between. This CDR3 reads CASSWAPRSSNEQFF. DNA for the CDR3: TGTGCCAGTAGTTGGGCCCCTAGGAGCTCCAATGAGCAGTTCTTC.

The chain is built from TRBV12-3 or TRBV12-4 and TRBJ2-5; TRBD1 matches 8 bases. Germline trimming cut 8 bases from V and 5 bases from J; bases unmatched to any gene: 10. The CDR3 is 14 amino acids. The CDR3 sequence: CASGRQGRLETQYF. For the CDR3, the DNA is TGTGCCAGCGGCCGACAGGGGCGATTGGAGACCCAGTACTTC.

This clonotype came up many times. The chain has TRBV7-2 and TRBJ2-1, with 8 bases lining up with TRBD1. V shed 4 bases, J shed 6 bases, and the junction held 2 bases outside the gene matches. The length of the CDR3 is 13 residues. Per germline, CDR1 SGHTA and CDR2 FQGNSA. The CDR3 loop reads CASSSGQGNEQFF. CDR3 in DNA: TGTGCCAGCAGCTCTGGACAGGGCAATGAGCAGTTCTTC.

This clonotype was seen many times. The V and J genes are TRBV20-1 and TRBJ2-1, with TRBD1 matching 7 bases. Germline-derived CDR1 and CDR2 are DFQATT and SNEGSKA (reference sequence). The CDR3 is 13 residues long. V shed 6 bases and J 0 bases; nucleotides not matched to a gene: 2. Written as DNA, the CDR3 is TGCAGTGCCAGGACAGGCTCCTACAATGAGCAGTTCTTC. It codes for CSARTGSYNEQFF.

This clonotype was seen many times. V and J are TRBV20-1 and TRBJ2-1, with 11 bases aligning to TRBD2. Looked up from germline, CDR1 is DFQATT and CDR2 is SNEGSKA (reference sequence). The CDR3 loop spans 15 amino acids. The V segment lost 3 bases and the J segment 8 bases; nucleotides outside the gene matches: 9. The CDR3 here is CSARVPLAGGDEQFF. CDR3 sequence (DNA): TGCAGTGCTAGGGTCCCTCTAGCGGGAGGAGATGAGCAGTTCTTC.

Ten or more counts support this clonotype. The rearrangement joins TRBV20-1 to TRBJ2-1; 10 bases match TRBD2. J was trimmed by 6 bases and V by 2 bases; bases with no gene match: 10. The CDR3 length is 16 residues. Germline lookup yields CDR1 DFQATT and CDR2 SNEGSKA (reference sequence). CDR3 sequence reads: CSARLVSGRSGNEQFF. The CDR3 DNA is TGCAGTGCTAGATTAGTTAGCGGGAGGTCAGGCAATGAGCAGTTCTTC.

The rearrangement joins TRBV11-2 to TRBJ2-1, with D possibly TRBD1 on 5 matching bases. CDR1 SGHAT and CDR2 FQNNGV come from the germline V gene. Trimming pared 6 bases from V and 2 bases from J, leaving 20 bases between. This CDR3 is 17 amino acids long. CDR3 DNA sequence: TGTGCCAGCAGACGCCCCGGGCTACAGGACGCCTACAATGAGCAGTTCTTC. Translated, it gives CASRRPGLQDAYNEQFF.

In its sample, this clonotype was seen many times. The chain couples TRBV12-3 or TRBV12-4 to TRBJ2-1; D may be TRBD1 or TRBD2 (5 bases each). The CDR3 length is 13 residues. Trimming took 5 bases from V and 6 from J, leaving 11 bases between them. The CDR3 protein is CASSLPGTNEQFF. Here the CDR3 DNA reads TGTGCCAGCAGTCTACCTGGGACCAATGAGCAGTTCTTC.

The chain carries TRBV5-1 and TRBJ1-3, with D possibly matching TRBD1 (6 bases). The CDR3 has 16 amino acids. Germline V gives CDR1 SGHRS, CDR2 YFSETQ. V lost 0 bases to trimming and J lost 4 bases, with 14 bases between them. CDR3 region: CASSLGPGVVGNTIYF. As DNA, the CDR3 is TGCGCCAGCAGCTTGGGTCCAGGGGTAGTCGGAAACACCATATATTTT. Supplemented by reference TRBV5-1 and TRBJ1-3, the full variable domain reads KAGVTQTPRYLIKTRGQQVTLSCSPISGHRSVSWYQQTPGQGLQFLFEYFSETQRNKGNFPGRFSGRQFSNSRSEMNVSTLELGDSALYLCASSLGPGVVGNTIYFGEGSWLTVV.

In its sample, this clonotype was seen many times. V is TRBV6-5 and J is TRBJ1-1; D is possibly TRBD1 (6 bases). The CDR3 runs to 14 residues. V was cut by 4 bases and J by 1 base, with 10 bases left in between. Germline lookup yields CDR1 MNHEY and CDR2 SVGAGI. CDR3 loop: CASSFLRGNTEAFF. The CDR3 nucleotides read TGTGCCAGCAGTTTTCTCAGGGGGAACACTGAAGCTTTCTTT.

In this sample, this clonotype turned up once. This chain connects TRBV12-3 or TRBV12-4 to TRBJ2-3, with TRBD2 matching over 15 bases. CDR3 length: 18 amino acids. The CDR3 spells CTSPAPGLAGGITDTQYF. The CDR3, as DNA: TGTACCTCCCCGGCCCCGGGACTAGCGGGAGGTATCACAGATACGCAGTATTTT.

This clonotype occurred many times. The DNA of the CDR3 is TGCAGTGCTACCCAGCCGGGGAGCACAGATACGCAGTATTTT. Translated: CSATQPGSTDTQYF. The gene calls are TRBV20-1 and TRBJ2-3; the D gene is possibly TRBD2 (5 bases). The CDR3 sequence is 14 residues long. CDR1 is DFQATT and CDR2 is SNEGSKA in the germline V gene (reference sequence). V lost 4 bases and J lost 0, with 11 bases in between.

The chain employs TRBV4-2 and TRBJ2-7, with 8 bases matching TRBD2. There are 14 residues in the CDR3. The V gene's germline CDR1 is LGHNA and CDR2 YNFKEQ. J gave up 3 bases and V 0 bases, and 1 base lay outside the gene matches. As DNA, the CDR3 is TGTGCCAGCAGCCAAGACACTAGCGGCTACGAGCAGTACTTC. Translated, it gives CASSQDTSGYEQYF.

Note on this clonotype: An end of the junction does not agree with germline; a read error may underlie this. This CDR3 is CASSPRGAHGLAGPTARGEQYF. The CDR3, as DNA: TGTGCCAGCTCCCCACGGGGGGCGCATGGGCTAGCGGGACCCACCGCGAGGGGCGAGCAGTACTTC. The V gene is TRBV18, the J gene TRBJ2-7, with TRBD2 identical over 9 bases. The CDR3 runs 22 residues. CDR1 and CDR2 from the germline V gene are KGHSH and LQKENI.

In this sample, this clonotype turned up many times. The J gene is TRBJ2-3, the V gene TRBV12-3 or TRBV12-4; a possible D gene is TRBD1 (5 bases). This CDR3 is 16 amino acids long. Trimming removed 7 bases from V and 2 bases from J, with 19 bases in between. For the CDR3, the DNA is TGTGCCAGCACCCTCTGGGGCGCGGCACACACAGATACGCAGTATTTT. Residues: CASTLWGAAHTDTQYF.

This clonotype was recorded at least ten times. The gene calls are TRBV7-2 and TRBJ2-1; 8 nucleotides match TRBD2. This CDR3 region has 16 residues. V lost 1 base to trimming and J lost 4 bases; unmatched junction nucleotides: 6. Germline V lookup: CDR1 SGHTA, CDR2 FQGNSA. CDR3 in amino acids: CASSLGGVAGYNEQFF. CDR3 sequence (DNA): TGTGCCAGCAGCTTAGGGGGCGTAGCGGGGTACAATGAGCAGTTCTTC.

The CDR3, as DNA: TGTGCCAGCACGTTGCGGGGGCCCATGAACACTGAAGCTTTCTTT. Translating it yields CASTLRGPMNTEAFF. The chain combines TRBV6-2 or TRBV6-3 with TRBJ1-1, with D possibly matching TRBD1 (6 bases). This CDR3 has 15 residues. V dropped 7 bases and J dropped 0 bases, with 15 bases sitting between them. The germline CDR1 and CDR2 sequences are MNHEY and SVGEGT.

Notes on this clonotype: One end of the junction is discordant with germline, which a read error may explain. The chain carries TRBV12-3 or TRBV12-4 and TRBJ2-6; D is ambiguous. CDR3 length: 13 amino acids. The CDR3 sequence: CASSLNIASVLTF. In DNA form, the CDR3 reads TGTGCCAGCAGTTTAAACATCGCCAGCGTCCTGACTTTC.

This clonotype has at least ten counts. The chain uses TRBV29-1 and TRBJ1-4, with 9 positions matching TRBD1. This CDR3 spans 16 amino acids. J was trimmed by 5 bases and V by 0 bases; bases with no gene match: 7. Germline lookup yields CDR1 SQVTM and CDR2 ANQGSEA. The CDR3 here is CSVEEGRDRENEKLFF. The CDR3 bases are TGCAGCGTTGAAGAGGGAAGGGACAGGGAAAATGAAAAACTGTTTTTT.

This clonotype was counted at least ten times. The chain employs TRBV2 and TRBJ2-2; D may be TRBD2 (5 bases). The CDR3 is 16 residues long. CDR1 and CDR2 from the germline V gene are SNHLY and FYNNEI. Trimming removed 0 bases at V and 4 bases at J, with 12 bases between. The CDR3 region is CASSEALAPSTGELFF. CDR3 DNA: TGTGCCAGCAGTGAAGCCCTAGCTCCTAGCACCGGGGAGCTGTTTTTT.

This clonotype has more than one count but fewer than ten. This chain uses TRBV9 with TRBJ2-3, with 13 bases matching TRBD2. The trim removed 3 bases at V and 4 bases at J, leaving 5 bases unmatched. This CDR3 is 16 amino acids long. Germline CDR1 SGDLS, CDR2 YYNGEE. The CDR3 DNA sequence: TGTGCCAGCAGCGCGACGGGACTAGCGGGATCAGATACGCAGTATTTT. The encoded protein is CASSATGLAGSDTQYF.

The chain employs TRBV24-1 and TRBJ2-1, with a possible D match to TRBD2 (6 bases). CDR3 length: 14 amino acids. V was trimmed by 6 bases and J by 4 bases, leaving 12 bases between them. Germline assignment: CDR1 KGHDR and CDR2 SFDVKD. CDR3 in amino acids: CATSHSGLYNEQFF. CDR3 DNA sequence: TGTGCCACCAGTCACAGCGGGCTTTACAATGAGCAGTTCTTC.

The V and J genes are TRBV5-6 and TRBJ2-2; a weak D match, TRBD2 (5 bases). The CDR3 spans 16 residues. The germline V and J ends were trimmed by 2 bases and 1 base, with 12 bases remaining between them. Germline V gene sequence: CDR1 SGHDT, CDR2 YYEEEE. The CDR3 coding sequence is TGTGCCAGCAGCTTAAGCGGTCAGTTGAACACCGGGGAGCTGTTTTTT. Translated: CASSLSGQLNTGELFF. The variable domain in full, with the rest retrieved from reference TRBV5-6 and TRBJ2-2, is DAGVTQSPTHLIKTRGQQVTLRCSPKSGHDTVSWYQQALGQGPQFIFQYYEEEERQRGNFPDRFSGHQFPNYSSELNVNALLLGDSALYLCASSLSGQLNTGELFFGEGSRLTVL.

This clonotype was seen repeatedly, ten times or more. The chain uses TRBV29-1 and TRBJ2-2; 9 positions agree with TRBD1. This CDR3 has 16 residues. The germline gives CDR1 SQVTM, CDR2 ANQGSEA. The trim removed 7 bases at V and 6 bases at J, leaving 15 bases unmatched. For the CDR3, the DNA is TGCAGCGGAAAACGAACAGGGGGCCCTAGCGCCGGGGAGCTGTTTTTT. Protein: CSGKRTGGPSAGELFF.